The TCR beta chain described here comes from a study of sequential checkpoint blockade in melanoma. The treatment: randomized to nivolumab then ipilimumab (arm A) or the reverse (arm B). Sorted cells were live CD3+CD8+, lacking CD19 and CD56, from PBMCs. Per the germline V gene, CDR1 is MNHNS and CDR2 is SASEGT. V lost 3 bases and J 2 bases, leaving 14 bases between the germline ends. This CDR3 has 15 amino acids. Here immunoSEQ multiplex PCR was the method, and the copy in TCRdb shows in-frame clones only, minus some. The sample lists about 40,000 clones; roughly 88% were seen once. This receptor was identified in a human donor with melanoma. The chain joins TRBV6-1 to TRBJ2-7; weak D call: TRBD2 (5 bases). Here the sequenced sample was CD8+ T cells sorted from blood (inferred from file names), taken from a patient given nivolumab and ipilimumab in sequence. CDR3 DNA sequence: TGTGCCAGCAGTGATGAAGCGGTGTTCACCTACGAGCAGTACGTC. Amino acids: CASSDEAVFTYEQYV.